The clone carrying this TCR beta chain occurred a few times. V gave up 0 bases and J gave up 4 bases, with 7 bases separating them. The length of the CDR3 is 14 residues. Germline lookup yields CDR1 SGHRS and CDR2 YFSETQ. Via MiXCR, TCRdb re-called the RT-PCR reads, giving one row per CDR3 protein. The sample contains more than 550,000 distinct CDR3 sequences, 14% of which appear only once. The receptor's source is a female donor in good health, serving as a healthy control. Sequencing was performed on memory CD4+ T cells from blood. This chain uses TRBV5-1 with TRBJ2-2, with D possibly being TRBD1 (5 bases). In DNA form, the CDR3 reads TGCGCCAGCAGCTTGGAGGGGCCCACCGGGGAGCTGTTTTTT. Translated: CASSLEGPTGELFF. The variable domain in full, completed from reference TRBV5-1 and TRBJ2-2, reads KAGVTQTPRYLIKTRGQQVTLSCSPISGHRSVSWYQQTPGQGLQFLFEYFSETQRNKGNFPGRFSGRQFSNSRSEMNVSTLELGDSALYLCASSLEGPTGELFFGEGSRLTVL.